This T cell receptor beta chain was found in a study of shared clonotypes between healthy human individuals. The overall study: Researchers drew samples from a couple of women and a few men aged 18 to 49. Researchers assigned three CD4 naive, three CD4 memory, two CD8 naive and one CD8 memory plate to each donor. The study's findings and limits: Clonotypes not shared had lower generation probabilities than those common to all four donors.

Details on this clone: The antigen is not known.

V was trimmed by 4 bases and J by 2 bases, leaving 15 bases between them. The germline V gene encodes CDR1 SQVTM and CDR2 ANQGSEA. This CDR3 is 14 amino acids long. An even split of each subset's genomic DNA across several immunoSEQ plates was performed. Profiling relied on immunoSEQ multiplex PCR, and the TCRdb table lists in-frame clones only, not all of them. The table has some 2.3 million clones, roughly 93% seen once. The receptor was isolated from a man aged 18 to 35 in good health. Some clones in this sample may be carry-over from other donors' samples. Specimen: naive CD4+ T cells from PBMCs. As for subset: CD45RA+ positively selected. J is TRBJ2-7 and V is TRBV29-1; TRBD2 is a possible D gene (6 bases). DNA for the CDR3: TGCAGCGTTGTTTACCGGGAGAGCGCCTACGAGCAGTACTTC. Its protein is CSVVYRESAYEQYF.